A single sample gave rise to the 27 T cell receptor beta chains below, sequenced in a study of blood T cell repertoires in COVID-19. The table came from immunoSEQ multiplex PCR; TCRdb's copy has only in-frame clones and leaves some out. The profile covers about 58,000 clones, with roughly 90% appearing a single time and about 12% taken by the ten largest. Input material: peripheral blood. All receptors derive from a man in his sixties with active COVID-19.

The CDR3, as DNA: TGTGCCAGCAGGTGGGAAGAAGGGGGCTATGGCTACACCTTC. The encoded protein is CASRWEEGGYGYTF. This sequence joins TRBV28 and TRBJ1-2; D is possibly TRBD1 (6 bases). Germline V gives CDR1 MDHEN, CDR2 SYDVKM. CDR3 length: 14 residues. V was clipped by 6 bases and J by 4 bases, with 15 bases between them.

The rearrangement joins TRBV28 to TRBJ1-2, with D perhaps TRBD1 (5 bases). The CDR3 has 12 residues. Trimming shortened V by 8 bases and J by 7 bases, and 14 bases separated the two germline ends. In germline, CDR1 is MDHEN, CDR2 SYDVKM. The CDR3 DNA is TGTGCCAGCGAAGATAGGGGTAGTGGCTACACCTTC. Amino acid sequence: CASEDRGSGYTF.

In this sample, this clone turned up once. The chain recombines TRBV11-1 with TRBJ1-1; 8 bases align to TRBD1. CDR3 length equals 14 residues. Trimming removed 1 base from V and 7 bases from J; junction bases left unmatched: 5. Germline assignment: CDR1 SGHAT and CDR2 FQDESV (reference sequence). CDR3 protein: CASSLGSDRGEAFF. CDR3 in DNA: TGTGCCAGCAGCTTAGGATCCGACAGGGGTGAAGCTTTCTTT.

The chain employs TRBV18 and TRBJ2-1; TRBD1 agrees at 7 bases. V dropped 4 bases and J dropped 0; count of bases not matched to a gene: 3. Per the germline V gene, CDR1 is KGHSH and CDR2 is LQKENI. The CDR3 is 15 residues long. CDR3 in amino acids: CASSRDSGSYNEQFF. CDR3 sequence (DNA): TGTGCCAGCTCACGGGACAGCGGCTCCTACAATGAGCAGTTCTTC.

V gene TRBV29-1 combines with J gene TRBJ2-1; TRBD1 aligns across 10 bases. CDR3 length: 14 amino acids. The ends lost 7 bases at V and 3 bases at J; junction bases unmatched: 6. CDR1 is SQVTM and CDR2 is ANQGSEA in the germline V gene. DNA of the CDR3: TGCAGCGGGACCGGGACAGGGGACTACAATGAGCAGTTCTTC. Protein: CSGTGTGDYNEQFF.

V and J are TRBV18 and TRBJ1-5; 8 bases are shared with TRBD1. The junction had 5 bases not matched to a gene; V was cut back by 4 bases and J by 3 bases. The CDR3 contains 15 residues. Germline V gene sequence: CDR1 KGHSH, CDR2 LQKENI. CDR3 coding DNA: TGTGCCAGCTCACAAGGGACAGGTTCCAATCAGCCCCAGCATTTT. This codes for CASSQGTGSNQPQHF.

This clone was observed once. The chain employs TRBV3-1 (or the pseudogene TRBV3-2) and TRBJ2-7, with no clear D. Germline loops: CDR1 LGHDT, CDR2 YNNKEL (reference sequence). With 1 base removed from V and 6 bases from J, the gap between germline ends came to 13 bases. The CDR3 consists of 14 residues. The CDR3 loop is CASSQVESNSEQYF. CDR3 bases: TGTGCCAGCAGCCAAGTCGAAAGTAACTCCGAGCAGTACTTC.

Here the CDR3 DNA reads TGTGCCAGCAGCGTAGGAAGATCCGCGGGAGGGCCAAATGAGCAGTTCTTC. This translates into CASSVGRSAGGPNEQFF. This chain joins TRBV9 and TRBJ2-1, with 9 bases identical to TRBD2. Germline CDR1 reads SGDLS; CDR2 reads YYNGEE. Unmatched junction bases numbered 11, after V lost 0 bases and J lost 7 bases. The CDR3 contains 17 residues. The full variable domain, rest sourced from reference TRBV9 and TRBJ2-1, is DSGVTQTPKHLITATGQRVTLRCSPRSGDLSVYWYQQSLDQGLQFLIQYYNGEERAKGNILERFSAQQFPDLHSELNLSSLELGDSALYFCASSVGRSAGGPNEQFFGPGTRLTVL.

The chain recombines TRBV19 with TRBJ1-5, with D maybe TRBD1 (5 bases). Germline V gene lookup returns CDR1 LNHDA and CDR2 SQIVND (reference sequence). CDR3 length equals 14 residues. The V end lost 8 bases, the J end lost 4 bases, and 15 bases lay between the germline ends. The CDR3: CASFVTVLNQPQHF. CDR3 coding DNA: TGTGCCAGTTTTGTGACAGTATTGAATCAGCCCCAGCATTTT.

This chain links TRBV7-8 with TRBJ1-2, with D tentatively TRBD1 (5 bases). Per germline, CDR1 SGHVS and CDR2 FQNEAQ. Deletions cut 1 base from V and 4 bases from J, with 13 bases between. The CDR3 contains 15 residues. CDR3 sequence (DNA): TGTGCCAGCAGCTTAGAAATTCAGGGCCCCTATGGCTACACCTTC. It yields the protein CASSLEIQGPYGYTF.

V gene TRBV30 combines with J gene TRBJ1-1, with no clear D. Trimming took off 0 bases at V and 4 bases at J, with 9 bases between the two ends. Germline values: CDR1 GTSNPN, CDR2 SVGIG (reference sequence). The CDR3 spans 13 residues. The CDR3 nucleotides read TGTGCCTGGAGTGTTCACAGACGCACTGAAGCTTTCTTT. This gives the protein CAWSVHRRTEAFF. Looking up the rest from reference TRBV30 and TRBJ1-1 gives the full variable domain: SQTIHQWPATLVQPVGSPLSLECTVEGTSNPNLYWYRQAAGRGLQLLFYSVGIGQISSEVPQNLSASRPQDRQFILSSKKLLLSDSGFYLCAWSVHRRTEAFFGQGTRLTVV.

The gene calls are TRBV7-2 and TRBJ1-2, with D unresolved. With 2 bases removed from V and 6 bases from J, the gap between germline ends came to 13 bases. Germline CDR1 is SGHTA and CDR2 is FQGNSA. The CDR3 has 14 amino acids. The CDR3 loop is CASSLNMHTNGYTF. The CDR3 DNA reads as TGTGCCAGCAGCTTAAACATGCACACGAATGGCTACACCTTC. Variable domain in full (rest from reference TRBV7-2 and TRBJ1-2): GAGVSQSPSNKVTEKGKDVELRCDPISGHTALYWYRQSLGQGLEFLIYFQGNSAPDKSGLPSDRFSAERTGGSVSTLTIQRTQQEDSAVYLCASSLNMHTNGYTFGSGTRLTVV.

The rearrangement joins TRBV30 to TRBJ2-2; 16 nucleotides line up with TRBD2. CDR1 is GTSNPN and CDR2 is SVGIG in the germline V gene (reference sequence). The CDR3 is 19 amino acids. The V and J ends lost 3 bases and 7 bases, in that order; junction bases with no gene match: 14. The CDR3 DNA reads as TGTGCCTGGAGGAAGCCGGGACTAGCGGGGGGGCCGAGGGGCGGGGAGCTGTTTTTT. Its translation is CAWRKPGLAGGPRGGELFF.

The chain combines TRBV19 with TRBJ1-2, with D perhaps matching TRBD1 (6 bases). This CDR3 has 16 amino acids. Trimming took 3 bases from V and 2 from J, leaving 16 bases between them. Germline V gene lookup returns CDR1 LNHDA and CDR2 SQIVND (reference sequence). The CDR3 sequence is CASSMSPGRGNYGYTF. For the CDR3, the DNA is TGTGCCAGTAGTATGTCTCCGGGCAGGGGAAACTATGGCTACACCTTC.

The chain is built from TRBV27 and TRBJ1-4; D remains unclear. The V gene's germline CDR1 is MNHEY and CDR2 SMNVEV (reference sequence). The CDR3 covers 13 residues. V was pared by 2 bases and J by 3 bases, with 4 bases between. CDR3 DNA: TGTGCCAGCAGTTTACTGTCTAATGAAAAACTGTTTTTT. Its translation: CASSLLSNEKLFF.

The gene calls are TRBV30 and TRBJ1-1; no definite D call. Germline V gene lookup returns CDR1 GTSNPN and CDR2 SVGIG (reference sequence). The CDR3 contains 13 residues. V gave up 1 base and J gave up 1 base, with 7 bases separating them. CDR3 DNA: TGTGCCTGGAGTGGACTTTCGAACACTGAAGCTTTCTTT. The encoded protein is CAWSGLSNTEAFF.

V and J are TRBV14 and TRBJ2-4, with TRBD2 as a possible D gene (6 bases). The CDR3 is made up of 18 amino acids. V gave up 4 bases and J gave up 9 bases, with 28 bases separating them. CDR1 is SGHDN, CDR2 FVKESK, per germline. The CDR3 DNA sequence: TGTGCCAGCAGCCCAAAGGTCGCTAGCGACGTCCCACGGGTCATTCAGTACTTC. Residues: CASSPKVASDVPRVIQYF. Complete variable domain (other parts from reference TRBV14 and TRBJ2-4): EAGVTQFPSHSVIEKGQTVTLRCDPISGHDNLYWYRRVMGKEIKFLLHFVKESKQDESGMPNNRFLAERTGGTYSTLKVQPAELEDSGVYFCASSPKVASDVPRVIQYFGAGTRLSVL.

This clone was observed once. The CDR3 DNA sequence: TGTGCCTGGAGTGTACTCCCCCCGAAGTCTAACTATGGCTACACCTTC. It is translated as CAWSVLPPKSNYGYTF. V and J are TRBV30 and TRBJ1-2; unclear D gene. The germline V gene has CDR1 GTSNPN and CDR2 SVGIG (reference sequence). The CDR3 loop spans 16 amino acids. The ends were cut back, 0 bases at V and 0 bases at J, with 14 bases in the middle.

This clone was observed a single time. The chain uses TRBV6-5 and TRBJ2-3; 9 nucleotides align to TRBD1. CDR1 and CDR2 from the germline V gene are MNHEY and SVGAGI. V lost 6 bases to trimming and J lost 4 bases; unmatched junction nucleotides: 8. This CDR3 spans 15 amino acids. CDR3 in DNA: TGTGCCAGCAGGTTGGGACAGGGAGGCCCAGATACGCAGTATTTT. Its translation is CASRLGQGGPDTQYF.

The chain is built from TRBV7-3 and TRBJ2-3, with 12 bases fitting TRBD2. V was pared by 3 bases and J by 1 base, with 2 bases of the junction left unmatched. Per the germline V gene, CDR1 is SGHTA and CDR2 is FQGTGA. This CDR3 has 16 amino acids. The CDR3 reads CASSLGTSGRTDTQYF. CDR3 DNA sequence: TGTGCCAGCAGCTTGGGGACTAGCGGGCGCACAGATACGCAGTATTTT.

The chain combines TRBV6-5 with TRBJ1-5; unclear D gene. The CDR3 runs to 13 residues. Per the germline V gene, CDR1 is MNHEY and CDR2 is SVGAGI. V shed 8 bases and J shed 7 bases, with 15 bases lying between them. The CDR3 loop reads CASGPGRRQPQHF. CDR3 in DNA: TGTGCCAGCGGGCCAGGCAGGCGCCAGCCCCAGCATTTT.

This clone was recorded only once. V gene TRBV5-1 combines with J gene TRBJ2-7, with 7 bases identical to TRBD2. V lost 5 bases to trimming and J lost 1 base; unmatched junction nucleotides: 6. The CDR3 has 14 amino acids. Looked up from germline, CDR1 is SGHRS and CDR2 is YFSETQ. CDR3 coding DNA: TGCGCCAGCAGTACGGGGGGAGGGTCCTACGAGCAGTACTTC. This translates into CASSTGGGSYEQYF.

There are a few counts of this clone. Additional DNA sequences in this sample encode the identical CDR3. V is TRBV4-2 and J is TRBJ2-7; 8 bases match TRBD1. This CDR3 spans 16 amino acids. Germline V CDR1 and CDR2: LGHNA, YNFKEQ. Germline trimming cut 0 bases from V and 3 bases from J; bases unmatched to any gene: 7. CDR3 in DNA: TGTGCCAGCAGCCAAGACGGGGCAGGGGGCAGCTACGAGCAGTACTTC. Its translation: CASSQDGAGGSYEQYF.

The table lists this clone with a few counts. Other DNA sequences in the same sample also yield this CDR3. V and J are TRBV2 and TRBJ1-3; the match to TRBD1 covers 8 bases. Germline CDR1 reads SNHLY; CDR2 reads FYNNEI. This CDR3 has 16 amino acids. Trimming cost V 1 base and J 3 bases; bases outside gene matches: 5. The CDR3 DNA is TGTGCCAGCAGTGAAGGGACAGGGAACAGTGGAAACACCATATATTTT. This codes for CASSEGTGNSGNTIYF.

This clone was observed a single time. This rearrangement joins TRBV28 to TRBJ2-5; 7 nucleotides align to TRBD1. Trimming removed 4 bases from V and 5 bases from J; junction bases left unmatched: 10. The germline CDR1 and CDR2 sequences are MDHEN and SYDVKM. The CDR3 is 15 residues long. The CDR3 region has the DNA TGTGCCAGCAGTTATCCACGACAGGGTGGGGAGACCCAGTACTTC. It is translated as CASSYPRQGGETQYF.

The genes are TRBV2 and TRBJ2-7; TRBD2 aligns across 11 bases. V shed 4 bases and J 0 bases; nucleotides not matched to a gene: 2. The CDR3 contains 15 residues. Germline-derived CDR1 and CDR2 are SNHLY and FYNNEI. The CDR3 reads CASSASGGFSYEQYF. The CDR3 DNA follows: TGTGCCAGCAGTGCTAGCGGGGGGTTCTCCTACGAGCAGTACTTC. Complete variable domain (other parts from reference TRBV2 and TRBJ2-7): EPEVTQTPSHQVTQMGQEVILRCVPISNHLYFYWYRQILGQKVEFLVSFYNNEISEKSEIFDDQFSVERPDGSNFTLKIRSTKLEDSAMYFCASSASGGFSYEQYFGPGTRLTVT.

The chain joins TRBV4-1 to TRBJ2-3, with 7 bases aligning to TRBD1. CDR1 and CDR2 (germline): MGHRA, YSYEKL. There are 15 residues in the CDR3. V dropped 3 bases and J dropped 2; count of bases not matched to a gene: 5. The CDR3 loop reads CASSQRDRHTDTQYF. In DNA form, the CDR3 reads TGCGCCAGCAGCCAGAGGGACAGACACACAGATACGCAGTATTTT.